This T cell receptor beta chain came from a study of blood T cell repertoires in COVID-19. Study as a whole: COVID-19 samples from acute and convalescent phases originated in the United States, Italy and Spain. Nucleic acid was either cDNA or gDNA, and it came from T cells, B-cell-depleted T cells, or PBMCs.

The table came from immunoSEQ multiplex PCR; TCRdb's copy has only in-frame clones and leaves some out. The sample comprises about 200,000 clones, around 85% of which are singletons, and about 2.2% rests with the top ten. With 6 bases clipped from V and 4 bases from J, the junction kept 8 bases outside the gene matches. Germline V gene lookup returns CDR1 DFQATT and CDR2 SNEGSKA (reference sequence). The CDR3 extends over 14 amino acids. In this sample, this clone turned up a few times. Sequencing was done on a sample of peripheral blood. The V and J genes are TRBV20-1 and TRBJ2-2, with 7 nucleotides matching TRBD1. The receptor was isolated from a woman aged 45-65 years with acute or convalescent COVID-19. The CDR3: CSASLGTVTGELFF. In DNA form, the CDR3 reads TGCAGTGCGAGTCTCGGGACAGTCACCGGGGAGCTGTTTTTT.